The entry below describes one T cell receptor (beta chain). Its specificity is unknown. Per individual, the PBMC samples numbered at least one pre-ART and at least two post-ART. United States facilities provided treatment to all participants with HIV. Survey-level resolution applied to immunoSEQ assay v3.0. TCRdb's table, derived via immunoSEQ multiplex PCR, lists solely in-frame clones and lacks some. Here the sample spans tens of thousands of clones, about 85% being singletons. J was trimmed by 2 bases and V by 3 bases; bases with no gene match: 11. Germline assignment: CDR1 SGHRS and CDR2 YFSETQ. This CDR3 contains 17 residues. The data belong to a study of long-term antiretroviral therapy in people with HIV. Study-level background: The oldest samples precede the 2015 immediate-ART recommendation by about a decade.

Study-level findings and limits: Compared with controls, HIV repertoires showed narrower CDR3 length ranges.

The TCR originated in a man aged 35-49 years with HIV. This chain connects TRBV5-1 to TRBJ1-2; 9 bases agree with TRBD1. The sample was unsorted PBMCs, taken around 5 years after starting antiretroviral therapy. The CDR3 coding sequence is TGCGCCAGCAGCTCCGGGACAGGGCTCCTTGAGAACTATGGCTACACCTTC. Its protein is CASSSGTGLLENYGYTF.